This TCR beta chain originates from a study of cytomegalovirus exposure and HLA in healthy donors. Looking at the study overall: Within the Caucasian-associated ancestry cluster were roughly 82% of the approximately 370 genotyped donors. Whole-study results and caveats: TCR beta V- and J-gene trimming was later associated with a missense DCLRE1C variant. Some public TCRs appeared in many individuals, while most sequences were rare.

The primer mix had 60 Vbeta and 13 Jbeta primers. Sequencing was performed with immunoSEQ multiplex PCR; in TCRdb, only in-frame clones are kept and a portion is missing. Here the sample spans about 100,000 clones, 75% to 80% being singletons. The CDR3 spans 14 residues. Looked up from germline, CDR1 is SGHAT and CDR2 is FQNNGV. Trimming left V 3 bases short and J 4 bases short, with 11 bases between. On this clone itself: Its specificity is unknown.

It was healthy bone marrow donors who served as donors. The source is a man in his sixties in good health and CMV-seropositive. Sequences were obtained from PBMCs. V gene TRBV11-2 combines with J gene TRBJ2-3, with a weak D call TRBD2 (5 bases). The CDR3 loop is CASSFSTRADTQYF. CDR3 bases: TGTGCCAGCAGCTTCTCCACGAGGGCAGATACGCAGTATTTT.